This T cell receptor (beta chain) was captured by sequencing in a study of neurological immune-mediated disorders. The cDNA was generated by 5'RACE with 10-nucleotide random UMIs. TCRdb used MiXCR to reprocess the 5' RACE reads, holding one entry per CDR3 protein. The sample carries around 97,000 distinct CDR3 sequences, 11% recorded once. In its sample, this clonotype was seen a few times. The antigen remains unidentified. Time point defined: longitudinal time-point 3. Unsorted libraries were derived from 2 million PBMCs stored at -80 C. Notes on the study in general: Private repertoires in all groups were suggested by the finding that expanded clones across subjects shared no CDR3 amino acid sequences.

The sequenced sample consisted of PBMCs. The TCR originated in a female donor with HTLV-1-associated myelopathy (HAM/TSP).

CDR3 sequence: CATSVDSREQYF. For the CDR3, the DNA is TGTGCCACCTCGGTCGATTCGCGCGAGCAGTACTTC. The chain carries TRBV6-6 and TRBJ2-7; no clear D. The CDR3 runs 12 residues. Trimming removed 10 bases from V and 6 bases from J, with 16 bases in between. Germline loops: CDR1 MNHNY, CDR2 SVGAGI (reference sequence).